This T cell receptor beta chain was identified in a study of blood T cell repertoires in COVID-19. Study background: The analysed material was cDNA or gDNA that came from T cells, B-cell-depleted T cells, or PBMCs.

CDR3 length: 16 residues. Unmatched junction bases numbered 8, after V lost 4 bases and J lost 8 bases. Germline values: CDR1 MDHEN, CDR2 SYDVKM. Generated by immunoSEQ multiplex PCR, the TCRdb table keeps only in-frame clones and is missing some. The sample holds under 200,000 clones, 75% to 90% seen once. The chain is built from TRBV28 and TRBJ2-1; 13 nucleotides line up with TRBD2. Sequenced input: peripheral blood. This TCR came from an older man with active or convalescent COVID-19. In DNA, the CDR3 is TGTGCCAGCAGTTCCCTGAGGACTAGCGGGAGATATGAGCAGTTCTTC. It translates to CASSSLRTSGRYEQFF.